These 13 T cell receptor beta chains share one sample of origin, sequenced in a study of cytomegalovirus exposure and HLA in healthy donors. This table comes from immunoSEQ multiplex PCR, and its TCRdb copy is limited to in-frame clones, with some not included. This sample has approximately 240,000 clones, with 90% to 95% found just once. Sequencing input: PBMCs. The receptors were sampled from a woman under 30 in good health and CMV-seronegative.

V gene TRBV28 combines with J gene TRBJ1-5, with 7 bases matching TRBD1. V trimming: 8 bases; J trimming: 0 bases; junction bases outside the gene matches: 10. Germline V lookup: CDR1 MDHEN, CDR2 SYDVKM. The CDR3 is made up of 16 amino acids. DNA of the CDR3: TGTGCCAGCGGGGACAGCAGTAGCCTTAGCAATCAGCCCCAGCATTTT. Translation gives CASGDSSSLSNQPQHF.

This clone was recorded only once. The chain is built from TRBV18 and TRBJ2-5, with a possible D match to TRBD1 (5 bases). The CDR3 is 14 amino acids. V lost 5 bases to trimming and J lost 4 bases, with 14 bases between them. Germline V gives CDR1 KGHSH, CDR2 LQKENI. This chain's CDR3 is CASSSRAPRETQYF. The CDR3 DNA follows: TGTGCCAGCTCATCCAGGGCACCCCGAGAGACCCAGTACTTC.

The chain recombines TRBV5-1 with TRBJ2-1; TRBD2 agrees at 10 bases. V was clipped by 1 base and J by 4 bases; unmatched bases: 2. Germline CDR1 SGHRS, CDR2 YFSETQ. CDR3 size: 15 residues. CDR3 nucleotide sequence: TGCGCCAGCAGCTTGTCTAGCGGGAGATACAATGAGCAGTTCTTC. This sequence encodes CASSLSSGRYNEQFF. Supplemented by reference TRBV5-1 and TRBJ2-1, the full variable domain reads KAGVTQTPRYLIKTRGQQVTLSCSPISGHRSVSWYQQTPGQGLQFLFEYFSETQRNKGNFPGRFSGRQFSNSRSEMNVSTLELGDSALYLCASSLSSGRYNEQFFGPGTRLTVL.

J is TRBJ2-3 and V is TRBV6-4, with 8 bases that match TRBD2. There are 15 residues in the CDR3. The germline gives CDR1 MRHNA, CDR2 SNTAGT. V lost 2 bases to trimming and J lost 5 bases; unmatched junction nucleotides: 6. In DNA form, the CDR3 reads TGTGCCAGCAGTGACACCACCGGGGGGGGAGATACGCAGTATTTT. Encoded protein: CASSDTTGGGDTQYF.

The V gene is TRBV10-1, the J gene TRBJ2-3; 12 bases match TRBD2. V shed 2 bases and J 3 bases; nucleotides not matched to a gene: 9. Germline CDR1 reads WNHNN; CDR2 reads SYGVQD (reference sequence). CDR3 length: 18 residues. In nucleotides, the CDR3 is TGCGCCAGCAGTGAGGGACTAGCGGGAACTGCGGCTACAGATACGCAGTATTTT. Amino acids: CASSEGLAGTAATDTQYF.

The CDR3 sequence: CASSPDRASFVLTF. CDR3 nucleotide sequence: TGTGCCAGCAGTCCTGACAGGGCGTCGTTCGTCCTGACTTTC. This chain uses TRBV28 with TRBJ2-6; 7 positions match TRBD1. This CDR3 spans 14 amino acids. The V gene end was trimmed by 5 bases and the J gene end by 12 bases; junction bases not matched to a gene: 10. Germline assignment: CDR1 MDHEN and CDR2 SYDVKM.

V is TRBV30 and J is TRBJ1-3; 7 positions match TRBD1. V shed 2 bases and J 6 bases; nucleotides not matched to a gene: 10. Germline-derived CDR1 and CDR2 are GTSNPN and SVGIG (reference sequence). This CDR3 is 15 amino acids long. CDR3 bases: TGTGCCTGGAGTACTCACAGGGGCCGCTTAAACACCATATATTTT. Amino acids: CAWSTHRGRLNTIYF.

J is TRBJ2-1 and V is TRBV27, with D tentatively TRBD2 (6 bases). Germline V lookup: CDR1 MNHEY, CDR2 SMNVEV (reference sequence). The CDR3 spans 16 residues. The V end was cut by 2 bases, the J end by 3 bases, with 14 bases between. CDR3 in amino acids: CASSLTGVAVYNEQFF. The CDR3 region has the DNA TGTGCCAGCAGTTTAACCGGGGTAGCGGTCTACAATGAGCAGTTCTTC.

CDR3 loop: CAWSVGAGRAEAFF. For the CDR3, the DNA is TGTGCCTGGAGTGTTGGAGCAGGGAGGGCTGAAGCTTTCTTT. The chain employs TRBV30 and TRBJ1-1; D is perhaps TRBD1 (5 bases). Germline-derived CDR1 and CDR2 are GTSNPN and SVGIG (reference sequence). This CDR3 is built from 14 residues. Trimming left V 0 bases short and J 6 bases short, with 14 bases between.

The V and J genes are TRBV13 and TRBJ2-7, with TRBD2 matching over 9 bases. Germline V gene lookup returns CDR1 PRHDT and CDR2 FYEKMQ (reference sequence). The CDR3 loop spans 18 amino acids. V trimming: 3 bases; J trimming: 7 bases; junction bases outside the gene matches: 19. As DNA, the CDR3 is TGTGCCAGCAGCTTTTATGGGACTAGCCCGTTCCTCACCGTGGAGCAGTACTTC. Protein product: CASSFYGTSPFLTVEQYF. Supplemented by reference TRBV13 and TRBJ2-7, the full variable domain reads AAGVIQSPRHLIKEKRETATLKCYPIPRHDTVYWYQQGPGQDPQFLISFYEKMQSDKGSIPDRFSAQQFSDYHSELNMSSLELGDSALYFCASSFYGTSPFLTVEQYFGPGTRLTVT.

The V gene is TRBV19, the J gene TRBJ1-2; no clear D gene. With 4 bases removed from V and 4 bases from J, the gap between germline ends came to 7 bases. This CDR3 contains 12 residues. Germline V CDR1 and CDR2: LNHDA, SQIVND (reference sequence). DNA of the CDR3: TGTGCCAGTAGTACAGGTCCCTATGGCTACACCTTC. Its protein product is CASSTGPYGYTF.

This clone came up a few times. The rearrangement uses TRBV4-1 and TRBJ1-2, with 8 bases fitting TRBD1. The V gene's germline CDR1 is MGHRA and CDR2 YSYEKL. This CDR3 has 14 amino acids. The junction had 4 bases not matched to a gene; V was cut back by 3 bases and J by 4 bases. CDR3 in amino acids: CASSQGQALYGYTF. Here the CDR3 DNA reads TGCGCCAGCAGCCAGGGACAGGCTCTCTATGGCTACACCTTC.

J is TRBJ2-7 and V is TRBV29-1; D may be TRBD2 (6 bases). V shed 1 base and J shed 2 bases, with 18 bases lying between them. The length of the CDR3 is 16 residues. The germline gives CDR1 SQVTM, CDR2 ANQGSEA. CDR3 DNA sequence: TGCAGCGTTGAAGTCTTAGGGTTAGCGGCACCCTACGAGCAGTACTTC. Translating gives CSVEVLGLAAPYEQYF.